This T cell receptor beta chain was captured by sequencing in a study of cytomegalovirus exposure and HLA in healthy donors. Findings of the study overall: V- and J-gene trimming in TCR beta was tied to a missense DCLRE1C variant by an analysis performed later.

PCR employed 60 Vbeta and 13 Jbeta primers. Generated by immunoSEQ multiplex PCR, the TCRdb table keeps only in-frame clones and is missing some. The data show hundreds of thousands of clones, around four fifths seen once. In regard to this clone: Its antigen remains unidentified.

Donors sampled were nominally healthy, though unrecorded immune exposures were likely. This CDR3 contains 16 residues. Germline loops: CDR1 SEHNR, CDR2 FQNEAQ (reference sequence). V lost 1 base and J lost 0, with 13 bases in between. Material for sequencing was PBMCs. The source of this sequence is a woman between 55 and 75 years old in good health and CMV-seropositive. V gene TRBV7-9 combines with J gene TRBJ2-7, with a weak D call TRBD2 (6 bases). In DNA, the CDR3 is TGTGCCAGCAGCTTAGTAGCCGGGAGCCCCTCCTACGAGCAGTACTTC. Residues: CASSLVAGSPSYEQYF.